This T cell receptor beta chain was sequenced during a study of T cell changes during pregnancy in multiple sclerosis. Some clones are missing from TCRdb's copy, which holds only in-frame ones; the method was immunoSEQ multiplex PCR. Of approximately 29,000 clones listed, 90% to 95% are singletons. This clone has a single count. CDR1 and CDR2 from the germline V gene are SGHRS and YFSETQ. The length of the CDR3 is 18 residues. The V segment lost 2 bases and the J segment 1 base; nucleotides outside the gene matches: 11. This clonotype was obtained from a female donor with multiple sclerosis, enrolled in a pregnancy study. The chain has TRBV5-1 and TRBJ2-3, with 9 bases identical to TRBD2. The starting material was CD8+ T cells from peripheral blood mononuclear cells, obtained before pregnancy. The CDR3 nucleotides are TGCGCCAGCAGCTTCTTTAGTAGACTAGCGGAGGGCACAGATACGCAGTATTTT. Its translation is CASSFFSRLAEGTDTQYF.